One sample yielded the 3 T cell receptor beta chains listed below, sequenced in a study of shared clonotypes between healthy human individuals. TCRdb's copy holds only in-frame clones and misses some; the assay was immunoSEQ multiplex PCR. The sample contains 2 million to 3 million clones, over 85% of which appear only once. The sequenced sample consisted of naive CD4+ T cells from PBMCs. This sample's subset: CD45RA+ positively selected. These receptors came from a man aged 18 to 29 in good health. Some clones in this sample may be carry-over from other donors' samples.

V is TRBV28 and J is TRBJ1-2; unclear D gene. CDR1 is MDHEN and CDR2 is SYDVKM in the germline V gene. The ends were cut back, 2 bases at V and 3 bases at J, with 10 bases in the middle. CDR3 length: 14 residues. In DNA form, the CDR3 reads TGTGCCAGCAGTTTAGCCTCAGAGTACTATGGCTACACCTTC. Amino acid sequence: CASSLASEYYGYTF.

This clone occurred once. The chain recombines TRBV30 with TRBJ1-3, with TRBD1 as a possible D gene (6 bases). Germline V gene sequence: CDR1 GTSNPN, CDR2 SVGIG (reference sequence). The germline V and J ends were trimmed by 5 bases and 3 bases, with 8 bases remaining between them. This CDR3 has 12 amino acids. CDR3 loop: CAWQTGGNTIYF. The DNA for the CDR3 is TGTGCCTGGCAGACAGGTGGAAACACCATATATTTT. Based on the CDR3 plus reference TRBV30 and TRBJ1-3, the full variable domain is SQTIHQWPATLVQPVGSPLSLECTVEGTSNPNLYWYRQAAGRGLQLLFYSVGIGQISSEVPQNLSASRPQDRQFILSSKKLLLSDSGFYLCAWQTGGNTIYFGEGSWLTVV.

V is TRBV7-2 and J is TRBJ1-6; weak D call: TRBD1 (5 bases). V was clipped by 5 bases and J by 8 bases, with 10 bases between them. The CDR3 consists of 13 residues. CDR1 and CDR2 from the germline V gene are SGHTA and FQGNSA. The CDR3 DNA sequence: TGTGCCAGCAGCCCAGGGAACGATTCACCCCTCCACTTT. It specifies CASSPGNDSPLHF. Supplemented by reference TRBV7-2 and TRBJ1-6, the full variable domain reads GAGVSQSPSNKVTEKGKDVELRCDPISGHTALYWYRQSLGQGLEFLIYFQGNSAPDKSGLPSDRFSAERTGGSVSTLTIQRTQQEDSAVYLCASSPGNDSPLHFGNGTRLTVT.